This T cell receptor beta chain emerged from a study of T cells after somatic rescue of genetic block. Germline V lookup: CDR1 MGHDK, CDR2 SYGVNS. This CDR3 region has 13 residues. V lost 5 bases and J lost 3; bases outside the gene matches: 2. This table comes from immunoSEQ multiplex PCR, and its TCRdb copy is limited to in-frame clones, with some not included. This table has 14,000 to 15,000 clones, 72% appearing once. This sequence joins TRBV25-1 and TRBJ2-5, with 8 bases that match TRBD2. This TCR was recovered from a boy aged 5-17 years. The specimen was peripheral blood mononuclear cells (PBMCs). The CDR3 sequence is CASSIGGEETQYF. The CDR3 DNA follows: TGTGCCAGCAGTATCGGGGGGGAAGAGACCCAGTACTTC.